This paragraph reports one T cell receptor beta chain. What it binds is unknown. Generated by immunoSEQ multiplex PCR, the TCRdb table keeps only in-frame clones and is missing some. The table lists about 41,000 clones, 75% to 90% of them singletons. The time point is: week 35, safety follow-up. In every dose of vaccine, 300 ug of mutant IDH1 20-mer peptide was given alongside topical imiquimod. The data derive from a study of a mutant IDH1 vaccine in newly diagnosed glioma. The receptor comes from a man between 35 and 55 years old with glioma. The specimen comprised PBMCs, sampled from a glioma patient whose treatment included an IDH1 peptide vaccine.

In nucleotides, the CDR3 is TGTGCCAGCAGCTTGTTATTGACTGGCTACGAGCAGTACTTC. Translation gives CASSLLLTGYEQYF. This chain links TRBV11-2 with TRBJ2-7; unclear D gene. With 3 bases removed from V and 3 bases from J, the gap between germline ends came to 12 bases. The CDR3 consists of 14 residues. CDR1 SGHAT and CDR2 FQNNGV come from the germline V gene. Looking up the rest from reference TRBV11-2 and TRBJ2-7 gives the full variable domain: EAGVAQSPRYKIIEKRQSVAFWCNPISGHATLYWYQQILGQGPKLLIQFQNNGVVDDSQLPKDRFSAERLKGVDSTLKIQPAKLEDSAVYLCASSLLLTGYEQYFGPGTRLTVT.